This TCR beta chain was found in a study of a mutant IDH1 vaccine in newly diagnosed glioma. Study context: Vaccination began 4-6 weeks post radiotherapy alone, or with temozolomide cycles. An approximately 62% male, about 40% female split and a mean age of around 37 years characterized treated patients. Study results and caveats: Patients showed vaccine-induced immune responses at a rate of approximately 93%.

A word on this clone: Its antigen is unidentified.

This sample's time point: week 47, end of study. The vaccine gave 300 ug of a 20-mer mutant IDH1 peptide subcutaneously per dose. CDR3 size: 14 residues. Germline CDR1 reads LNHDA; CDR2 reads SQIVND (reference sequence). Trimming pared 3 bases from V and 0 bases from J, leaving 8 bases between. The data were produced by immunoSEQ multiplex PCR, yet TCRdb's version contains in-frame clones alone and is incomplete. The repertoire consists of about 13,000 clones, with roughly 72% occurring once and the leading ten covering less than 5%. The source of this sequence is a woman in her thirties or forties with glioma. The chain joins TRBV19 to TRBJ1-2; D gene unclear. The sequencing here drew on PBMCs, taken from a glioma patient whose treatment included an IDH1 peptide vaccine. In nucleotides, the CDR3 is TGTGCCAGTAGTATGGCCGTAGCTAACTATGGCTACACCTTC. Translated: CASSMAVANYGYTF.